These 21 T cell receptor beta chains originate from one sample sequenced in a study of cytomegalovirus exposure and HLA in healthy donors. The PCR contained 60 Vbeta and 13 Jbeta primers. The assay was immunoSEQ multiplex PCR, and TCRdb's table has in-frame clones only and misses some. Of about 84,000 clones listed, around 90% are singletons. The sample taken for sequencing was PBMCs. The receptors originated from a young man in good health and CMV-seronegative.

This chain uses TRBV15 with TRBJ2-2; D is possibly TRBD2 (5 bases). V was clipped by 3 bases and J by 9 bases, with 23 bases between them. CDR3 length: 17 amino acids. The germline V gene has CDR1 LNHNV and CDR2 YYDKDF (reference sequence). The CDR3 nucleotides are TGTGCCACCAGCAGCGATCGACCCCTCGGGAAGGCGAGGGAGCTGTTTTTT. Amino acids: CATSSDRPLGKARELFF.

The J gene is TRBJ1-1, the V gene TRBV14; D is unclear. This CDR3 has 12 amino acids. The germline gives CDR1 SGHDN, CDR2 FVKESK. V lost 1 base to trimming and J lost 5 bases, with 5 bases between them. The DNA for the CDR3 is TGTGCCAGCAGCCAAGGCAGGACTGAAGCTTTCTTT. Translating gives CASSQGRTEAFF. Drawing the rest from reference TRBV14 and TRBJ1-1, the complete variable domain is EAGVTQFPSHSVIEKGQTVTLRCDPISGHDNLYWYRRVMGKEIKFLLHFVKESKQDESGMPNNRFLAERTGGTYSTLKVQPAELEDSGVYFCASSQGRTEAFFGQGTRLTVV.

On this clone itself: This likely came from a read error, as a far larger clone is one base away. The J gene is TRBJ2-5, the V gene TRBV4-3; unclear D gene. The closer fit of TRBJ2-7 to the DNA end suggests the J call may be wrong. Germline V gives CDR1 LGHNA, CDR2 YSLEER. The CDR3 runs to 13 residues. CDR3 nucleotides: TGCGCCGGCAGCCCCGGTCCCGATCGCGAGCAGTACTTC. It encodes CAGSPGPDREQYF.

J is TRBJ1-5 and V is TRBV28, with 8 bases matching TRBD1. CDR3 length equals 14 residues. The V gene's germline CDR1 is MDHEN and CDR2 SYDVKM. V gave up 5 bases and J gave up 6 bases; unmatched junction bases: 6. This chain's CDR3 is CASSLRQGSQPQHF. The CDR3 bases are TGTGCCAGCAGTCTACGACAGGGGTCTCAGCCCCAGCATTTT.

The gene calls are TRBV7-2 and TRBJ2-5; 8 bases fit TRBD2. The CDR3 runs 17 residues. J gave up 5 bases and V 0 bases, and 11 bases lay outside the gene matches. Germline values: CDR1 SGHTA, CDR2 FQGNSA. The CDR3 coding sequence is TGTGCCAGCAGCTTAGCTGGCGGGAGGTCCGGGGGCGAGACCCAGTACTTC. It translates to CASSLAGGRSGGETQYF.

This chain joins TRBV21-1 and TRBJ1-3; the D call in the table, TRBD1, was not verified against the DNA. TRBV21-1 is classified as a pseudogene. The CDR3 loop spans 15 amino acids. CDR3: CASSKEFAGHCTIYF. In nucleotides, the CDR3 is TGTGCCAGCAGCAAAGAATTTGCAGGTCATTGCACCATATATTTT.

The chain carries TRBV14 and TRBJ2-5, with D tentatively TRBD2 (6 bases). Germline V gene lookup returns CDR1 SGHDN and CDR2 FVKESK. The CDR3 has 15 amino acids. Trimming shortened V by 4 bases and J by 4 bases, and 16 bases separated the two germline ends. The CDR3 sequence is CASSPAGAPLETQYF. The DNA for the CDR3 is TGTGCCAGCAGCCCAGCGGGCGCACCCTTAGAGACCCAGTACTTC.

V is TRBV5-1 and J is TRBJ2-1; D is possibly TRBD2 (5 bases). Trimming left V 7 bases short and J 0 bases short, with 17 bases between. Germline loops: CDR1 SGHRS, CDR2 YFSETQ. This CDR3 has 16 residues. Written as DNA, the CDR3 is TGCGCCAGCCGGCAGGAGGTAACGAGCTCCTACAATGAGCAGTTCTTC. As protein: CASRQEVTSSYNEQFF.

The V gene is TRBV7-9, the J gene TRBJ1-2; D unclear. Trimming pared 3 bases from V and 5 bases from J, leaving 7 bases between. CDR1 and CDR2 from the germline V gene are SEHNR and FQNEAQ (reference sequence). The CDR3 is 12 amino acids. CDR3 region: CASSFSAYGYTF. CDR3 nucleotides: TGTGCCAGCAGCTTTAGTGCGTATGGCTACACCTTC.

The rearrangement links TRBV18 to TRBJ1-1; no clear D gene. V was pared by 2 bases and J by 8 bases, with 12 bases between. The CDR3 totals 13 residues. Germline assignment: CDR1 KGHSH and CDR2 LQKENI. The CDR3 loop reads CASSPVGEGEAFF. In DNA form, the CDR3 reads TGTGCCAGCTCACCAGTAGGAGAGGGCGAAGCTTTCTTT.

The chain employs TRBV6-1 and TRBJ2-2, with a tentative D call TRBD1 (6 bases). This CDR3 has 15 amino acids. Trimming took off 3 bases at V and 6 bases at J, with 14 bases between the two ends. Germline assignment: CDR1 MNHNS and CDR2 SASEGT. The chain's CDR3 is CASSEGFQGPGELFF. The CDR3 nucleotides read TGTGCCAGCAGTGAGGGGTTTCAGGGGCCCGGGGAGCTGTTTTTT.

The chain carries TRBV25-1 and TRBJ2-1; 9 nucleotides match TRBD1. The CDR3 extends over 16 amino acids. Germline loops: CDR1 MGHDK, CDR2 SYGVNS. The junction had 8 bases not matched to a gene; V was cut back by 3 bases and J by 5 bases. CDR3 DNA sequence: TGTGCCAGCAGTGAGTTGGGGACAGGGTTCGACAATGAGCAGTTCTTC. It yields the protein CASSELGTGFDNEQFF.

The chain links TRBV19 to TRBJ2-2, with 9 bases identical to TRBD2. The germline CDR1 and CDR2 sequences are LNHDA and SQIVND (reference sequence). The CDR3 covers 15 residues. The V gene end was trimmed by 5 bases and the J gene end by 2 bases; junction bases not matched to a gene: 3. CDR3 in amino acids: CASSVLAGNTGELFF. CDR3 DNA: TGTGCCAGTAGTGTACTAGCGGGCAACACCGGGGAGCTGTTTTTT.

V gene TRBV28 combines with J gene TRBJ2-1; TRBD2 agrees at 10 bases. V lost 2 bases and J lost 6; bases outside the gene matches: 19. Germline-derived CDR1 and CDR2 are MDHEN and SYDVKM. This CDR3 spans 20 amino acids. CDR3 nucleotide sequence: TGTGCCAGCAGTTTACCCCGCGGGCTAGCGGGAGAAGGGCAGGCCAATGAGCAGTTCTTC. Translated, it gives CASSLPRGLAGEGQANEQFF.

The chain is built from TRBV18 and TRBJ2-2, with unresolved D. Trimming took off 7 bases at V and 0 bases at J, with 9 bases between the two ends. CDR3 length equals 14 residues. The germline CDR1 and CDR2 sequences are KGHSH and LQKENI. The CDR3 sequence: CASWVGANTGELFF. CDR3 DNA: TGTGCCAGCTGGGTAGGAGCGAACACCGGGGAGCTGTTTTTT.

This clone showed up just a few times. The rearrangement uses TRBV6-4 and TRBJ1-6, with a weak D call TRBD1 (6 bases). V was shortened by 2 bases and J by 12 bases, with 14 bases between the two germline ends. Germline loops: CDR1 MRHNA, CDR2 SNTAGT. The CDR3 is 14 residues long. The CDR3 DNA follows: TGTGCCAGCAGTGACAGGGGGGGCAATGGACCCCTCCACTTT. This translates into CASSDRGGNGPLHF.

CDR3 DNA sequence: TGTGCCAGCTCACCAGAAGGTTATTCCAAAGCGGGAGGGCCATTGACCTACGAGCAGTACTTC. This encodes CASSPEGYSKAGGPLTYEQYF. This sequence joins TRBV18 and TRBJ2-7, with 10 bases that match TRBD2. This CDR3 comprises 21 residues. CDR1 is KGHSH and CDR2 is LQKENI in the germline V gene. J was trimmed by 2 bases and V by 2 bases; bases with no gene match: 21. The full variable domain, rest sourced from reference TRBV18 and TRBJ2-7, is NAGVMQNPRHLVRRRGQEARLRCSPMKGHSHVYWYRQLPEEGLKFMVYLQKENIIDESGMPKERFSAEFPKEGPSILRIQQVVRGDSAAYFCASSPEGYSKAGGPLTYEQYFGPGTRLTVT.

The chain recombines TRBV27 with TRBJ2-5; tentatively, D is TRBD2 (6 bases). Near its end, the DNA agrees better with TRBJ2-7, so the J call may be wrong. CDR3 length equals 13 residues. Germline CDR1 reads MNHEY; CDR2 reads SMNVEV (reference sequence). CDR3 residues: CASSSGGGYEQYF. In nucleotides, the CDR3 is TGTGCCAGCAGTTCCGGGGGAGGCTACGAGCAGTACTTC.

V usage is TRBV28 and J usage is TRBJ2-1; D remains unclear. This CDR3 contains 15 residues. Germline CDR1 MDHEN, CDR2 SYDVKM. With 4 bases removed from V and 8 bases from J, the gap between germline ends came to 18 bases. Here the CDR3 DNA reads TGTGCCAGCAGTTATTACTCCCCCACAGCCGATGAGCAGTTCTTC. It codes for CASSYYSPTADEQFF.

This clone was seen only once. The V call is TRBV4-1, the J call TRBJ1-6; a weak D match, TRBD1 (6 bases). Trimming took 2 bases from V and 8 from J, leaving 13 bases between them. The CDR3 extends over 15 amino acids. CDR1 and CDR2 from the germline V gene are MGHRA and YSYEKL. CDR3 nucleotide sequence: TGCGCCAGCAGCCAAAACACTCCAGGGGATTCACCCCTCCACTTT. Translated: CASSQNTPGDSPLHF.

The rearrangement uses TRBV27 and TRBJ2-5; D gene uncertain. Trimming cost V 2 bases and J 1 base, with 14 bases left between them. The CDR3 covers 16 residues. CDR1 MNHEY and CDR2 SMNVEV come from the germline V gene (reference sequence). The CDR3 sequence is CASSLRWRAVQETQYF. In DNA, the CDR3 is TGTGCCAGCAGTTTACGCTGGCGCGCGGTCCAAGAGACCCAGTACTTC.